This passage covers 22 T cell receptor beta chains from one sample sequenced in a study of cytomegalovirus exposure and HLA in healthy donors. The PCR had 60 Vbeta and 13 Jbeta primers. Assay: immunoSEQ multiplex PCR; the TCRdb copy retains only in-frame clones and omits some. The table includes approximately 130,000 clones, over 75% detected once. Sequencing input: PBMCs. The source is a man aged 50 or older in good health and CMV-seronegative.

This chain joins TRBV10-3 and TRBJ2-1; 14 bases match TRBD2. Germline CDR1 and CDR2: ENHRY and SYGVKD. With 5 bases clipped from V and 10 bases from J, the junction kept 7 bases outside the gene matches. The CDR3 length is 15 residues. The CDR3 DNA is TGTGCCATCAGTAAGACTAGCGGGAGGGCGCAGGAGCAGTTCTTC. Translating it yields CAISKTSGRAQEQFF.

This chain joins TRBV6-1 and TRBJ1-4; no clear D gene. Trimming left V 4 bases short and J 6 bases short, with 15 bases between. This CDR3 region has 15 residues. In germline, CDR1 is MNHNS, CDR2 SASEGT. CDR3 residues: CASSGDMVGYEKLFF. The CDR3 DNA sequence: TGTGCCAGCAGTGGTGATATGGTCGGTTATGAAAAACTGTTTTTT.

The V gene is TRBV5-1, the J gene TRBJ2-3, with TRBD2 identical over 7 bases. V shed 4 bases and J 0 bases; nucleotides not matched to a gene: 11. Germline loops: CDR1 SGHRS, CDR2 YFSETQ. The CDR3 has 17 residues. Here the CDR3 DNA reads TGCGCCAGCAGCGACTCACCGCTAGCGGCTAGCACAGATACGCAGTATTTT. Protein: CASSDSPLAASTDTQYF.

The chain links TRBV28 to TRBJ2-1, with 8 bases matching TRBD1. The CDR3 sequence is 16 residues long. The V and J ends lost 1 base and 7 bases, in that order; junction bases with no gene match: 9. Germline V gene lookup returns CDR1 MDHEN and CDR2 SYDVKM. The CDR3 region has the DNA TGTGCCAGCAGTTTATACCGCCGGACAGGGAATAATGAGCAGTTCTTC. This translates into CASSLYRRTGNNEQFF. Full variable domain (remainder filled in from reference TRBV28 and TRBJ2-1): DVKVTQSSRYLVKRTGEKVFLECVQDMDHENMFWYRQDPGLGLRLIYFSYDVKMKEKGDIPEGYSVSREKKERFSLILESASTNQTSMYLCASSLYRRTGNNEQFFGPGTRLTVL.

The chain couples TRBV27 to TRBJ2-1; 14 bases are a match to TRBD2. The CDR3 is 17 residues long. CDR1 and CDR2 from the germline V gene are MNHEY and SMNVEV (reference sequence). Germline trimming cut 6 bases from V and 4 bases from J; bases unmatched to any gene: 8. For the CDR3, the DNA is TGTGCCAGCAGAGCCGGGACTAGCGGGAGAGGGTACAATGAGCAGTTCTTC. Translation: CASRAGTSGRGYNEQFF.

The genes are TRBV29-1 and TRBJ2-3, with D possibly TRBD1 on 6 matching bases. Germline lookup yields CDR1 SQVTM and CDR2 ANQGSEA. The V and J ends lost 6 bases and 6 bases respectively, with 10 bases between them. The CDR3 totals 11 residues. The CDR3 coding sequence is TGCAGCGTCCAGGGGATGGATACGCAGTATTTT. It is translated as CSVQGMDTQYF.

The J gene is TRBJ2-4, the V gene TRBV20-1; D remains unclear. Germline lookup yields CDR1 DFQATT and CDR2 SNEGSKA (reference sequence). V lost 0 bases, J lost 10 bases, and 7 bases lay in between. CDR3 length: 11 amino acids. CDR3 in DNA: TGCAGTGCTAGAGATCTCCCTATTCAGTACTTC. Residues: CSARDLPIQYF.

The chain joins TRBV7-6 to TRBJ2-2; 10 positions match TRBD1. The CDR3 covers 18 residues. Trimming cost V 3 bases and J 3 bases; bases outside gene matches: 10. Germline V gene lookup returns CDR1 SGHVS and CDR2 FNYEAQ. The CDR3 loop reads CASSFRAPDRGDTGELFF. As DNA, the CDR3 is TGTGCCAGCAGCTTCAGGGCCCCGGACAGGGGGGACACCGGGGAGCTGTTTTTT.

The chain's CDR3 is CASGTSGANEQFF. The CDR3 bases are TGTGCCAGCGGGACTAGCGGGGCTAATGAGCAGTTCTTC. The rearrangement joins TRBV6-5 to TRBJ2-1, with 13 bases matching TRBD2. CDR1 is MNHEY, CDR2 SVGAGI, per germline. CDR3 size: 13 residues. The junction had 2 bases not matched to a gene; V was cut back by 8 bases and J by 7 bases.

This chain uses TRBV5-4 with TRBJ2-5, with D possibly matching TRBD1 (6 bases). The CDR3 totals 16 residues. Germline assignment: CDR1 SGHNT and CDR2 YYREEE (reference sequence). The ends were cut back, 0 bases at V and 3 bases at J, with 15 bases in the middle. The DNA of the CDR3 is TGTGCCAGCAGCTTGGACCGGGGTAGGGGGAAAGAGACCCAGTACTTC. It is translated as CASSLDRGRGKETQYF.

This chain uses TRBV11-2 with TRBJ2-2, with TRBD2 identical over 8 bases. This CDR3 is 15 amino acids long. V shed 6 bases and J 6 bases; nucleotides not matched to a gene: 9. In germline, CDR1 is SGHAT, CDR2 FQNNGV. The CDR3 here is CASRPLAVKPGELFF. The CDR3 DNA reads TGTGCCAGCAGGCCACTAGCGGTCAAGCCCGGGGAGCTGTTTTTT.

The chain couples TRBV5-1 to TRBJ2-2; possibly TRBD1 for D (6 bases). Germline values: CDR1 SGHRS, CDR2 YFSETQ. CDR3 length: 14 amino acids. The ends were cut back, 3 bases at V and 6 bases at J, with 12 bases in the middle. CDR3: CASSSGRTAGELFF. CDR3 coding DNA: TGCGCCAGCAGCTCCGGACGGACAGCCGGGGAGCTGTTTTTT.

Points on this clone: Germline and junction disagree at one end, which may indicate a read error. This sequence joins TRBV7-7 and TRBJ2-5; 8 positions agree with TRBD1. Germline V lookup: CDR1 SSHAT, CDR2 FNYEAQ (reference sequence). The CDR3 has 15 amino acids. The CDR3 here is CASSSDRGSGETQYF. CDR3 DNA: TGTGCTAGCAGCTCCGACAGGGGTAGTGGAGAGACCCAGTACTTC.

The V and J genes are TRBV28 and TRBJ2-3; 9 bases fit TRBD2. The CDR3 length is 15 residues. Germline trimming cut 7 bases from V and 5 bases from J; bases unmatched to any gene: 10. Germline lookup yields CDR1 MDHEN and CDR2 SYDVKM. CDR3 sequence: CASTFSGSEGDTQYF. The CDR3 DNA sequence: TGTGCCAGCACCTTTAGCGGGAGTGAGGGAGATACGCAGTATTTT.

A few counts support this clone. This sequence joins TRBV6-6 and TRBJ1-1; D gene uncertain. Per germline, CDR1 MNHNY and CDR2 SVGAGI (reference sequence). Between the trimmed V and J ends, which lost 10 bases and 0 bases, there was a span of 12 bases. The CDR3 has 13 amino acids. CDR3 DNA: TGTGCCAACAAGCGGCATATGAACACTGAAGCTTTCTTT. This codes for CANKRHMNTEAFF.

This clone was found once. CDR3 bases: TGTGCCACCAGCAGAGAACTCACCGGGGAGCTGTTTTTT. Translation: CATSRELTGELFF. The chain recombines TRBV15 with TRBJ2-2; no firm D call. The germline V gene encodes CDR1 LNHNV and CDR2 YYDKDF (reference sequence). Between the trimmed V and J ends, which lost 0 bases and 4 bases, there was a span of 3 bases. The CDR3 is made up of 13 amino acids.

CDR3 bases: TGTGCCAGCAGTTACGGGGGTGAGGTGGGCAATCAGCCCCAGCATTTT. Translating it yields CASSYGGEVGNQPQHF. The rearrangement joins TRBV2 to TRBJ1-5; possibly TRBD1 for D (5 bases). Germline CDR1 is SNHLY and CDR2 is FYNNEI. The CDR3 sequence is 16 residues long. The ends were cut back, 5 bases at V and 2 bases at J, with 16 bases in the middle.

CDR3 DNA sequence: TGTGCCAGTAGTGGACAAAACGCCGTAGCCAAAAACATTCAGTACTTC. Residues: CASSGQNAVAKNIQYF. This chain connects TRBV19 to TRBJ2-4; a possible D gene is TRBD1 (5 bases). The CDR3 length is 16 residues. Germline CDR1 and CDR2: LNHDA and SQIVND (reference sequence). V gave up 5 bases and J gave up 0 bases, with 14 bases separating them.

This clone was counted ten times or more. This rearrangement joins TRBV6-5 to TRBJ2-7, with 10 bases fitting TRBD1. This CDR3 region has 15 residues. Germline V lookup: CDR1 MNHEY, CDR2 SVGAGI. The V gene end was trimmed by 6 bases and the J gene end by 3 bases; junction bases not matched to a gene: 8. The CDR3 region is CASSLRQGARYEQYF. For the CDR3, the DNA is TGTGCCAGCAGCCTACGACAGGGGGCGCGCTACGAGCAGTACTTC.

The genes are TRBV4-1 and TRBJ2-7; possible D gene TRBD2, 7 bases. CDR1 is MGHRA, CDR2 YSYEKL, per germline. V gave up 0 bases and J gave up 7 bases, with 16 bases separating them. The CDR3 is 15 residues long. The CDR3 region is CASSQDRTRGGEQYF. CDR3 DNA: TGCGCCAGCAGCCAAGACAGGACTAGGGGGGGGGAGCAGTACTTC.

This sequence joins TRBV5-1 and TRBJ2-5; 15 nucleotides match TRBD2. Trimming at V came to 7 bases and at J to 4 bases, leaving 8 bases not matched to a gene. The length of the CDR3 is 16 residues. The germline gives CDR1 SGHRS, CDR2 YFSETQ. For the CDR3, the DNA is TGCGCCAGCGGCCCGGGACTAGCGGGAGGATCAGAGACCCAGTACTTC. Encoded protein: CASGPGLAGGSETQYF. Drawing the rest from reference TRBV5-1 and TRBJ2-5, the complete variable domain is KAGVTQTPRYLIKTRGQQVTLSCSPISGHRSVSWYQQTPGQGLQFLFEYFSETQRNKGNFPGRFSGRQFSNSRSEMNVSTLELGDSALYLCASGPGLAGGSETQYFGPGTRLLVL.

The chain uses TRBV5-4 and TRBJ2-3, with 8 bases aligning to TRBD2. Losses at the gene ends were 4 bases for V and 4 bases for J; bases not matched to a gene: 11. The V gene's germline CDR1 is SGHNT and CDR2 YYREEE (reference sequence). CDR3 length: 16 residues. The CDR3 region is CASSRTSTNVADTQYF. DNA for the CDR3: TGTGCCAGCAGCCGGACTAGCACAAACGTCGCAGATACGCAGTATTTT.